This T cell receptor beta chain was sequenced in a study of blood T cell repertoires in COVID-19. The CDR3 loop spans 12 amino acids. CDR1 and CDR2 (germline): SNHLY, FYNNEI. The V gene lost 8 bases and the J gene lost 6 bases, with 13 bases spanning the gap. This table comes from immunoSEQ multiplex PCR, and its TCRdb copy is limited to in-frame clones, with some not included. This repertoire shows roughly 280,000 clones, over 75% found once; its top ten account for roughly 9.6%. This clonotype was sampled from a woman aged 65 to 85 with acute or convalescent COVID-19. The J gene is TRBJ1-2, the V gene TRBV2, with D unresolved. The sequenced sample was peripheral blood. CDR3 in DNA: TGTGCCAGCGGTGGCCATCGGGATGGCTACACCTTC. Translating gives CASGGHRDGYTF. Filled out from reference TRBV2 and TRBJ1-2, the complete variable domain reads EPEVTQTPSHQVTQMGQEVILRCVPISNHLYFYWYRQILGQKVEFLVSFYNNEISEKSEIFDDQFSVERPDGSNFTLKIRSTKLEDSAMYFCASGGHRDGYTFGSGTRLTVV.